This TCR beta chain was captured by sequencing in a study of CD8+CD57+ T cells in acquired aplastic anemia. For the study at large: DNA from sorted CD4+ and CD8+ cells averaged around 3 ug.

The CDR3 is 12 residues long. Germline CDR1 SNHLY, CDR2 FYNNEI. V lost 6 bases to trimming and J lost 13 bases, with 13 bases between them. Profiling of TCR beta VDJ combinations and CDR3 sequences used genomic DNA as template. TCRdb passed the reads through MiXCR, listing each CDR3 protein once. The table shows about 110,000 distinct CDR3 sequences, with 51% occurring only once. Specimen: sorted CD4+, CD8+, or CD8+CD57+ T cells (not recorded which) from PBMCs. The TCR was taken from a human donor in good health, serving as a control. The chain uses TRBV2 and TRBJ1-6; unclear D gene. DNA of the CDR3: TGTGCCAGCAGGTCGAGTGGATTCCCCCTCCACTTT. It is translated as CASRSSGFPLHF.